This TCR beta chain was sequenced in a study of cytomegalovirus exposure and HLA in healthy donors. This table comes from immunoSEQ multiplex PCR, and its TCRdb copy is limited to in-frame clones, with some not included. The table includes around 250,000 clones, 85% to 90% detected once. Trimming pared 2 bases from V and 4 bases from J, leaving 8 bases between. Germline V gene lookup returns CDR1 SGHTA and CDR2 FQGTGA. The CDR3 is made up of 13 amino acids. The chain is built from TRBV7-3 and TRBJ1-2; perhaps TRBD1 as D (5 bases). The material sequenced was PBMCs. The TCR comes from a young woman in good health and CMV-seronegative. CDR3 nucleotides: TGTGCCAGCAGCTTAGACAGCACCTATGGCTACACCTTC. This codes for CASSLDSTYGYTF.